The clone carrying this T cell receptor beta chain turned up a few times. The sample comes from a study of cytomegalovirus exposure and HLA in healthy donors. A multiplex PCR was run with 60 Vbeta primers and 13 Jbeta primers. This table comes from immunoSEQ multiplex PCR, and its TCRdb copy is limited to in-frame clones, with some not included. The data contain 90,000 to 130,000 clones, less than 85% of them singletons. The CDR3 has 15 amino acids. CDR1 is SGHDN and CDR2 is FVKESK in the germline V gene. With 4 bases clipped from V and 1 base from J, the junction kept 3 bases outside the gene matches.

Sequencing input: PBMCs. The chain is built from TRBV14 and TRBJ2-2; TRBD1 agrees at 7 bases. The TCR comes from a young man in good health and CMV-seropositive. CDR3 DNA: TGTGCCAGCAGCCTCACAGGGGTGAACACCGGGGAGCTGTTTTTT. Its protein is CASSLTGVNTGELFF.